Listed below are T cell receptor beta chains from one sample, sequenced in a study of blood T cell repertoires in COVID-19. Sequenced by immunoSEQ multiplex PCR; TCRdb stores in-frame clones only, minus some. Of roughly 25,000 clones listed, around 90% are singletons. Input material: peripheral blood. The origin of the receptors is a man aged 65-85 years with acute or convalescent COVID-19. CDR3s include the opening cysteine and the closing phenylalanine or tryptophan. The order of the fields is clone size, J gene, V gene, D gene, CDR3 protein, CDR3 DNA. A D gene is named only where the DNA matches it firmly. Part of the rows lack a size; the others show once, few, many or a class for expanded clones.

abundance: -; j_gene: TRBJ2-2; v_gene: TRBV29-1; d_gene: TRBD1; CDR3aa: CSAGTGTSGTGELFF; CDR3nt: TGCAGTGCCGGGACAGGGACTTCGGGAACCGGGGAGCTGTTTTTT
abundance: -; j_gene: TRBJ1-2; v_gene: TRBV19; d_gene: TRBD1; CDR3aa: CASSAGDRALSYTF; CDR3nt: TGTGCCAGTAGTGCCGGGGACAGGGCCCTAAGCTACACCTTC
abundance: -; j_gene: TRBJ1-4; v_gene: TRBV19; d_gene: TRBD1; CDR3aa: CASSIQGAREKLFF; CDR3nt: TGTGCCAGTAGTATACAGGGGGCGCGAGAAAAACTGTTTTTT
abundance: -; j_gene: TRBJ2-3; v_gene: TRBV11-2; d_gene: TRBD2; CDR3aa: CASSLSLAGVVDTQYF; CDR3nt: TGTGCCAGCAGCTTATCTCTAGCGGGAGTTGTAGATACGCAGTATTTT
abundance: -; j_gene: TRBJ2-1; v_gene: TRBV28; d_gene: TRBD1; CDR3aa: CASSYSGGRYNEQFF; CDR3nt: TGTGCCAGCAGCTACTCAGGGGGAAGGTACAATGAGCAGTTCTTC
abundance: -; j_gene: TRBJ1-2; v_gene: TRBV7-9; d_gene: -; CDR3aa: CASTSRSPLDGYTF; CDR3nt: TGTGCCAGCACCTCGCGGAGTCCTCTGGATGGCTACACCTTC
abundance: -; j_gene: TRBJ1-5; v_gene: TRBV9; d_gene: -; CDR3aa: CASSVGGSVQPQHF; CDR3nt: TGTGCCAGCAGCGTAGGAGGATCGGTTCAGCCCCAGCATTTT
abundance: -; j_gene: TRBJ1-1; v_gene: TRBV5-4; d_gene: TRBD1; CDR3aa: CASSQDRGNTEAFF; CDR3nt: TGTGCCAGCAGCCAGGACAGGGGAAACACTGAAGCTTTCTTT
abundance: -; j_gene: TRBJ2-5; v_gene: TRBV10-2; d_gene: -; CDR3aa: CASGEISGQETQYF; CDR3nt: TGCGCCAGCGGAGAGATTAGCGGCCAAGAGACCCAGTACTTC
abundance: -; j_gene: TRBJ2-1; v_gene: TRBV19; d_gene: TRBD2; CDR3aa: CASSPGLGLAKWNEQFF; CDR3nt: TGTGCCAGTAGTCCCGGACTGGGACTAGCGAAGTGGAATGAGCAGTTCTTC
abundance: -; j_gene: TRBJ2-2; v_gene: TRBV4-3; d_gene: TRBD2; CDR3aa: CASSFGTSGRLDTGELFF; CDR3nt: TGCGCCAGCAGCTTTGGGACTAGCGGGAGATTAGACACCGGGGAGCTGTTTTTT
abundance: -; j_gene: TRBJ2-1; v_gene: TRBV7-3; d_gene: TRBD2; CDR3aa: CASSAVLAGDEQFF; CDR3nt: TGTGCCAGCAGCGCCGTACTAGCGGGAGATGAGCAGTTCTTC
abundance: once; j_gene: TRBJ2-1; v_gene: TRBV5-6; d_gene: TRBD2; CDR3aa: CATRLAGGPQLNEQFF; CDR3nt: TGTGCCACCCGACTAGCGGGAGGGCCTCAGTTGAATGAGCAGTTCTTC
abundance: -; j_gene: TRBJ1-6; v_gene: TRBV7-3; d_gene: TRBD1; CDR3aa: CASSRDRYNSPLHF; CDR3nt: TGTGCCAGCTCCAGGGACAGATATAATTCACCCCTCCACTTT
abundance: -; j_gene: TRBJ1-2; v_gene: TRBV7-2; d_gene: -; CDR3aa: CASSLRTVYGYTF; CDR3nt: TGTGCCAGCAGCTTAAGGACAGTATATGGCTACACCTTC
abundance: few; j_gene: TRBJ1-4; v_gene: TRBV27; d_gene: TRBD1; CDR3aa: CASSWGQGGEKLFF; CDR3nt: TGTGCCAGCAGTTGGGGACAGGGAGGTGAAAAACTGTTTTTT
abundance: -; j_gene: TRBJ1-1; v_gene: TRBV6-4; d_gene: -; CDR3aa: CASFKNSQETIMNTEAFF; CDR3nt: TGTGCCAGTTTTAAGAATAGTCAGGAAACAATCATGAACACTGAAGCTTTCTTT
abundance: -; j_gene: TRBJ2-1; v_gene: TRBV6-4; d_gene: TRBD2; CDR3aa: CASSANSGGAYNEQFF; CDR3nt: TGTGCCAGCAGTGCGAATAGCGGGGGTGCCTACAATGAGCAGTTCTTC
abundance: -; j_gene: TRBJ1-5; v_gene: TRBV21-1; d_gene: -; CDR3aa: CASRNRGHSNQPQHF; CDR3nt: TGTGCCAGCAGAAACAGGGGGCATAGCAATCAGCCCCAGCATTTT
abundance: -; j_gene: TRBJ2-7; v_gene: TRBV5-1; d_gene: TRBD2; CDR3aa: CASSLGLAGPNQYF; CDR3nt: TGCGCCAGCAGCTTAGGGCTAGCGGGACCGAATCAGTACTTC
abundance: -; j_gene: TRBJ2-1; v_gene: TRBV6-6; d_gene: TRBD2; CDR3aa: CASSRTSGRPAYNEQFF; CDR3nt: TGTGCCAGCAGTCGGACTAGCGGGAGGCCCGCCTACAATGAGCAGTTCTTC
abundance: -; j_gene: TRBJ2-1; v_gene: TRBV3-1/TRBV3-2; d_gene: -; CDR3aa: CASSPTTHEQFF; CDR3nt: TGTGCCAGCAGCCCAACTACACATGAGCAGTTCTTC
abundance: -; j_gene: TRBJ1-5; v_gene: TRBV2; d_gene: -; CDR3aa: CASSEQGGRNNQPQHF; CDR3nt: TGTGCCAGCAGTGAACAGGGAGGACGGAACAATCAGCCCCAGCATTTT
abundance: -; j_gene: TRBJ1-2; v_gene: TRBV7-9; d_gene: TRBD1; CDR3aa: CASSYGFQGDGYTF; CDR3nt: TGTGCCAGCAGCTACGGGTTCCAGGGGGATGGCTACACCTTC
abundance: -; j_gene: TRBJ2-7; v_gene: TRBV6-2/TRBV6-3; d_gene: -; CDR3aa: CASSAPRAGSYEQYF; CDR3nt: TGTGCCAGCAGTGCTCCACGGGCGGGGTCCTACGAGCAGTACTTC
abundance: -; j_gene: TRBJ2-3; v_gene: TRBV23-1; d_gene: -; CDR3aa: CASSQCWGEEDTQYF; CDR3nt: TGCGCCAGCAGTCAATGTTGGGGGGAAGAAGATACGCAGTATTTT
abundance: -; j_gene: TRBJ1-4; v_gene: TRBV5-1; d_gene: -; CDR3aa: CASSSHTAGANEKLFF; CDR3nt: TGCGCCAGCAGCTCTCATACCGCTGGAGCTAATGAAAAACTGTTTTTT
abundance: once; j_gene: TRBJ1-5; v_gene: TRBV5-1; d_gene: TRBD1; CDR3aa: CASSVAGTGPNQPQHF; CDR3nt: TGCGCCAGCAGCGTCGCCGGGACAGGCCCCAATCAGCCCCAGCATTTT
abundance: once; j_gene: TRBJ2-1; v_gene: TRBV12-3/TRBV12-4; d_gene: -; CDR3aa: CASRPTGIGEQFF; CDR3nt: TGTGCCAGCAGACCTACAGGGATTGGTGAGCAGTTCTTC
abundance: -; j_gene: TRBJ1-2; v_gene: TRBV5-1; d_gene: TRBD1; CDR3aa: CASSSGQDNYGYTF; CDR3nt: TGCGCCAGCAGCTCTGGACAGGATAACTATGGCTACACCTTC
abundance: -; j_gene: TRBJ2-1; v_gene: TRBV21-1; d_gene: -; CDR3aa: CASARTKYNEQFF; CDR3nt: TGTGCCAGCGCCAGAACTAAATACAATGAGCAGTTCTTC
abundance: few; j_gene: TRBJ2-7; v_gene: TRBV2; d_gene: -; CDR3aa: CASSHEYEQYF; CDR3nt: TGTGCCAGCAGTCATGAGTACGAGCAGTACTTC
abundance: -; j_gene: TRBJ2-3; v_gene: TRBV19; d_gene: -; CDR3aa: CASTGVETDTQYF; CDR3nt: TGTGCCAGTACAGGGGTCGAGACAGATACGCAGTATTTT
abundance: -; j_gene: TRBJ1-2; v_gene: TRBV4-2; d_gene: -; CDR3aa: CASSPEQGTGLDYGYTF; CDR3nt: TGTGCCAGCAGCCCTGAGCAGGGGACGGGGTTAGACTATGGCTACACCTTC
abundance: -; j_gene: TRBJ2-5; v_gene: TRBV7-6; d_gene: -; CDR3aa: CASSLVGFRRDQETQYF; CDR3nt: TGTGCCAGCAGCTTAGTCGGTTTCAGGCGGGACCAAGAGACCCAGTACTTC
abundance: -; j_gene: TRBJ2-7; v_gene: TRBV6-5; d_gene: TRBD1; CDR3aa: CASSYRGQEDEQYF; CDR3nt: TGTGCCAGCAGTTACAGGGGGCAGGAGGACGAGCAGTACTTC
abundance: once; j_gene: TRBJ1-3; v_gene: TRBV19; d_gene: -; CDR3aa: CASRGTQSNTIYF; CDR3nt: TGTGCCAGTAGGGGGACACAGTCCAACACCATATATTTT
abundance: -; j_gene: TRBJ1-1; v_gene: TRBV5-4; d_gene: -; CDR3aa: CASSLERDTEAFF; CDR3nt: TGTGCCAGCAGCTTGGAAAGAGACACTGAAGCTTTCTTT
abundance: -; j_gene: TRBJ2-1; v_gene: TRBV19; d_gene: TRBD2; CDR3aa: CASSTETSGVSSYNEQFF; CDR3nt: TGTGCCAGTAGTACAGAGACTAGCGGGGTAAGCTCCTACAATGAGCAGTTCTTC
abundance: -; j_gene: TRBJ2-1; v_gene: TRBV18; d_gene: -; CDR3aa: CASSPPDGPEQFF; CDR3nt: TGTGCCAGCTCACCACCGGATGGGCCTGAGCAGTTCTTC
abundance: -; j_gene: TRBJ2-1; v_gene: TRBV3-1/TRBV3-2; d_gene: -; CDR3aa: CASSQDGRAPGHEQFF; CDR3nt: TGTGCCAGCAGCCAAGATGGCAGGGCCCCAGGGCATGAGCAGTTCTTC
abundance: -; j_gene: TRBJ2-3; v_gene: TRBV7-8; d_gene: -; CDR3aa: CASSPGVVPGQYF; CDR3nt: TGTGCCAGCAGCCCAGGGGTCGTCCCGGGGCAGTATTTT
abundance: -; j_gene: TRBJ1-3; v_gene: TRBV18; d_gene: -; CDR3aa: CASSPQGETSGNTIYF; CDR3nt: TGTGCCAGCTCACCACAGGGGGAGACCTCTGGAAACACCATATATTTT
abundance: -; j_gene: TRBJ2-1; v_gene: TRBV24-1; d_gene: -; CDR3aa: CATSDPYNEQFF; CDR3nt: TGTGCCACCAGTGATCCTTACAATGAGCAGTTCTTC
abundance: -; j_gene: TRBJ2-1; v_gene: TRBV11-3; d_gene: TRBD2; CDR3aa: CASSLKPSGGGNEQFF; CDR3nt: TGTGCCAGCAGCTTAAAACCTAGCGGGGGAGGAAATGAGCAGTTCTTC
abundance: -; j_gene: TRBJ1-1; v_gene: TRBV7-3; d_gene: TRBD1; CDR3aa: CASSLAGGGNTEAFF; CDR3nt: TGTGCCAGCAGCTTGGCAGGGGGCGGGAACACTGAAGCTTTCTTT
abundance: -; j_gene: TRBJ2-1; v_gene: TRBV23-1; d_gene: TRBD2; CDR3aa: CASSQSDGTIYNEQFF; CDR3nt: TGCGCCAGCAGTCAATCCGACGGGACTATCTACAATGAGCAGTTCTTC
abundance: -; j_gene: TRBJ2-7; v_gene: TRBV12-3/TRBV12-4; d_gene: -; CDR3aa: CASSAFHEQYF; CDR3nt: TGTGCCAGCAGTGCGTTCCACGAGCAGTACTTC
abundance: -; j_gene: TRBJ1-2; v_gene: TRBV28; d_gene: -; CDR3aa: CASSLTASSVAGYTF; CDR3nt: TGTGCCAGCAGTTTGACGGCATCGAGCGTGGCTGGCTACACCTTC
abundance: -; j_gene: TRBJ2-5; v_gene: TRBV9; d_gene: -; CDR3aa: CPTSGGGGPQETQYF; CDR3nt: TGTCCCACCAGCGGAGGGGGGGGGCCCCAAGAGACCCAGTACTTC
abundance: -; j_gene: TRBJ2-7; v_gene: TRBV6-5; d_gene: TRBD1; CDR3aa: CASSQRQGAGEQYF; CDR3nt: TGTGCCAGCAGTCAACGACAGGGGGCGGGGGAGCAGTACTTC
abundance: -; j_gene: TRBJ1-2; v_gene: TRBV14; d_gene: TRBD1; CDR3aa: CASSQDRAGGGYGYTF; CDR3nt: TGTGCCAGCAGCCAAGATAGAGCAGGGGGTGGCTATGGCTACACCTTC
abundance: once; j_gene: TRBJ2-2; v_gene: TRBV4-2; d_gene: TRBD1; CDR3aa: CASSRDPGQSPGELFF; CDR3nt: TGTGCCAGCAGCCGGGACCCGGGACAGAGTCCCGGGGAGCTGTTTTTT
abundance: -; j_gene: TRBJ2-3; v_gene: TRBV18; d_gene: TRBD1; CDR3aa: CASSLEYRTGGGTDTQYF; CDR3nt: TGTGCCAGCTCACTCGAATATCGGACAGGGGGCGGCACAGATACGCAGTATTTT
abundance: few; j_gene: TRBJ1-1; v_gene: TRBV9; d_gene: -; CDR3aa: CASSVEPGGALNTEAFF; CDR3nt: TGTGCCAGCAGCGTAGAACCTGGGGGGGCACTGAACACTGAAGCTTTCTTT
abundance: -; j_gene: TRBJ1-1; v_gene: TRBV4-1; d_gene: TRBD1; CDR3aa: CASSQVGTGRVGTEAFF; CDR3nt: TGCGCCAGCAGCCAAGTCGGGACAGGGCGGGTGGGCACTGAAGCTTTCTTT
abundance: -; j_gene: TRBJ2-7; v_gene: TRBV4-1; d_gene: TRBD2; CDR3aa: CASSQIAGGVLYEQYF; CDR3nt: TGCGCCAGCAGCCAAATTGCGGGAGGAGTTTTGTATGAGCAGTACTTC
abundance: -; j_gene: TRBJ1-6; v_gene: TRBV6-5; d_gene: TRBD1; CDR3aa: CASAGTGDSPLHF; CDR3nt: TGTGCCAGTGCCGGGACAGGGGATTCACCCCTCCACTTT
abundance: -; j_gene: TRBJ2-3; v_gene: TRBV10-2; d_gene: TRBD2; CDR3aa: CASSERGSGRVDTQYF; CDR3nt: TGCGCCAGCAGTGAGAGGGGCAGCGGGAGGGTAGATACGCAGTATTTT